These T cell receptor beta chains were read from a single sample in a study of blood T cells in healthy people across ages. TCRdb used MiXCR to reprocess the 5' RACE reads, holding one entry per CDR3 protein. The sample carries about 800,000 distinct CDR3 sequences, approximately 25% recorded once. This same sample was also part of a study on T cells of mothers and their children.

The sequenced sample was blood. The receptors were gathered from a boy between 10 and 17 years old in good health. CDR3s include the opening cysteine and the closing phenylalanine or tryptophan. A D gene is named only where the DNA matches it firmly. Only some rows state a clone size, as once, few, many or a class for expanded clones.

abundance: few; j_gene: TRBJ2-1; d_gene: TRBD2; v_gene: TRBV4-3; len: 17; CDR3aa: CASSQDRISGSYNEQFF; CDR3nt: TGCGCCAGCAGCCAAGATCGTATTAGCGGGTCCTACAATGAGCAGTTCTTC
abundance: .; j_gene: TRBJ2-3; d_gene: .; v_gene: TRBV29-1; len: 12; CDR3aa: CSVGLRPDTQYF; CDR3nt: TGCAGCGTTGGATTACGGCCCGATACGCAGTATTTT
abundance: .; j_gene: TRBJ2-3; d_gene: TRBD2; v_gene: TRBV28; len: 16; CDR3aa: CASSLAGGIKKDTQYF; CDR3nt: TGTGCCAGCAGTCTAGCGGGGGGGATTAAAAAAGATACGCAGTATTTT
abundance: few; j_gene: TRBJ2-5; d_gene: TRBD2; v_gene: TRBV7-2; len: 18; CDR3aa: CASSLARLAGGFQETQYF; CDR3nt: TGTGCCAGCAGCTTAGCGCGGCTAGCGGGGGGTTTCCAAGAGACCCAGTACTTC
abundance: few; j_gene: TRBJ1-2; d_gene: .; v_gene: TRBV6-2/TRBV6-3; len: 13; CDR3aa: CASSFEGDYGYTF; CDR3nt: TGTGCCAGCAGCTTCGAGGGAGACTATGGCTACACCTTC
abundance: .; j_gene: TRBJ2-5; d_gene: .; v_gene: TRBV7-8; len: 13; CDR3aa: CASSLDYEPPFYF; CDR3nt: TGTGCCAGCAGCTTAGATTACGAGCCGCCTTTTTACTTC
abundance: .; j_gene: TRBJ2-7; d_gene: .; v_gene: TRBV29-1; len: 11; CDR3aa: CSAPEGGEQYF; CDR3nt: TGCAGCGCTCCGGAGGGTGGTGAGCAGTACTTC
abundance: once; j_gene: TRBJ1-3; d_gene: TRBD1; v_gene: TRBV7-9; len: 14; CDR3aa: CASSPRDSGNTIYF; CDR3nt: TGTGCCAGCAGCCCTCGGGACAGTGGAAACACCATATATTTT
abundance: .; j_gene: TRBJ2-5; d_gene: TRBD2; v_gene: TRBV6-2/TRBV6-3; len: 16; CDR3aa: CASSRTRTSPYGTQYF; CDR3nt: TGTGCCAGCAGTCGGACTCGGACTAGTCCCTACGGGACCCAGTACTTC
abundance: few; j_gene: TRBJ1-1; d_gene: .; v_gene: TRBV16; len: 17; CDR3aa: CASSQNLYQAINTEAFF; CDR3nt: TGTGCCAGCAGCCAAAATCTGTACCAGGCGATTAACACTGAAGCTTTCTTT
abundance: few; j_gene: TRBJ2-1; d_gene: .; v_gene: TRBV7-2; len: 15; CDR3aa: CASSPQGRTYNEQFF; CDR3nt: TGTGCCAGCAGCCCACAGGGACGGACCTACAATGAGCAGTTCTTC
abundance: .; j_gene: TRBJ2-1; d_gene: .; v_gene: TRBV4-3; len: 16; CDR3aa: CASSQDRARRSDEQFF; CDR3nt: TGCGCCAGCAGCCAAGATAGGGCTCGCAGATCGGATGAGCAGTTCTTC
abundance: few; j_gene: TRBJ1-3; d_gene: .; v_gene: TRBV4-2; len: 15; CDR3aa: CASSLHLPSGNTIYF; CDR3nt: TGTGCCAGCAGCCTCCATCTACCCTCAGGAAACACCATATATTTT
abundance: .; j_gene: TRBJ1-6; d_gene: .; v_gene: TRBV7-2; len: 12; CDR3aa: CASSLDSPPLHF; CDR3nt: TGTGCCAGCAGCTTAGACAGCCCTCCCCTCCACTTT
abundance: .; j_gene: TRBJ1-5; d_gene: .; v_gene: TRBV6-2/TRBV6-3; len: 17; CDR3aa: CASSQGRGGLSNQPQHF; CDR3nt: TGTGCCAGCAGCCAAGGGCGCGGGGGCCTAAGCAATCAGCCCCAGCATTTT
abundance: .; j_gene: TRBJ1-2; d_gene: .; v_gene: TRBV5-1; len: 15; CDR3aa: CASSLGTGTIYGYTF; CDR3nt: TGCGCCAGCAGCTTGGGGACCGGGACCATCTATGGCTACACCTTC
abundance: few; j_gene: TRBJ1-3; d_gene: .; v_gene: TRBV10-3; len: 13; CDR3aa: CAISVNSGNTIYF; CDR3nt: TGTGCCATCAGTGTCAACTCCGGAAACACCATATATTTT
abundance: few; j_gene: TRBJ2-7; d_gene: TRBD1; v_gene: TRBV14; len: 14; CDR3aa: CASSKQGVSYEQYF; CDR3nt: TGTGCCAGCAGCAAACAGGGGGTTTCCTACGAGCAGTACTTC
abundance: .; j_gene: TRBJ1-4; d_gene: .; v_gene: TRBV7-2; len: 15; CDR3aa: CASSLGVTFNEKLFF; CDR3nt: TGTGCCAGCAGCTTAGGGGTCACGTTTAATGAAAAACTGTTTTTT
abundance: .; j_gene: TRBJ2-1; d_gene: .; v_gene: TRBV9; len: 15; CDR3aa: CASRPGTGVWNEQFF; CDR3nt: TGTGCCAGCAGGCCTGGGACGGGAGTGTGGAATGAGCAGTTCTTC
abundance: many; j_gene: TRBJ2-7; d_gene: .; v_gene: TRBV7-9; len: 13; CDR3aa: CASSLGTPYEQYF; CDR3nt: TGTGCCAGCAGCTTAGGGACACCCTACGAGCAGTACTTC
abundance: .; j_gene: TRBJ2-5; d_gene: .; v_gene: TRBV5-1; len: 14; CDR3aa: CASSLSSGVGTQYF; CDR3nt: TGCGCCAGCAGCTTGTCATCGGGAGTCGGGACCCAGTACTTC
abundance: few; j_gene: TRBJ2-7; d_gene: TRBD1; v_gene: TRBV4-3; len: 16; CDR3aa: CASSQAWGQESYEQYF; CDR3nt: TGCGCCAGCAGCCAAGCCTGGGGACAGGAGTCCTACGAGCAGTACTTC
abundance: .; j_gene: TRBJ2-1; d_gene: TRBD1; v_gene: TRBV12-3/TRBV12-4; len: 15; CDR3aa: CASNKGQGHYNEQFF; CDR3nt: TGTGCCAGCAACAAGGGACAGGGTCACTACAATGAGCAGTTCTTC
abundance: once; j_gene: TRBJ2-7; d_gene: .; v_gene: TRBV27; len: 15; CDR3aa: CASSPGSGLPHEQYF; CDR3nt: TGTGCCAGCTCCCCGGGGTCGGGGCTCCCACACGAGCAGTACTTC
abundance: few; j_gene: TRBJ2-5; d_gene: TRBD2; v_gene: TRBV12-3/TRBV12-4; len: 21; CDR3aa: CASSPGSEAGLAGTYQETQYF; CDR3nt: TGTGCCAGCAGCCCTGGTTCTGAAGCGGGACTAGCGGGGACGTACCAAGAGACCCAGTACTTC
abundance: .; j_gene: TRBJ2-5; d_gene: .; v_gene: TRBV7-9; len: 14; CDR3aa: CASSSRLVQETQYF; CDR3nt: TGTGCCAGCAGCTCCAGACTAGTCCAAGAGACCCAGTACTTC
abundance: .; j_gene: TRBJ2-7; d_gene: .; v_gene: TRBV2; len: 14; CDR3aa: CASIQDGHSHEQYF; CDR3nt: TGTGCCAGCATTCAGGATGGACACTCCCACGAGCAGTACTTC
abundance: .; j_gene: TRBJ2-5; d_gene: .; v_gene: TRBV5-1; len: 16; CDR3aa: CASSPNSGRSQETQYF; CDR3nt: TGCGCCAGCAGCCCGAATTCGGGACGATCCCAAGAGACCCAGTACTTC
abundance: .; j_gene: TRBJ2-1; d_gene: .; v_gene: TRBV15; len: 13; CDR3aa: CATSPRGTYEQFF; CDR3nt: TGTGCCACCAGCCCCCGGGGGACCTACGAGCAGTTCTTC
abundance: .; j_gene: TRBJ1-2; d_gene: .; v_gene: TRBV5-1; len: 15; CDR3aa: CASSFDRSTNYGYTF; CDR3nt: TGCGCCAGCAGCTTCGACAGGAGTACTAACTATGGCTACACCTTC
abundance: few; j_gene: TRBJ2-5; d_gene: TRBD2; v_gene: TRBV20-1; len: 15; CDR3aa: CSARDPGLALQTQYF; CDR3nt: TGCAGTGCTAGAGATCCGGGACTAGCTCTTCAGACCCAGTACTTC
abundance: .; j_gene: TRBJ2-7; d_gene: .; v_gene: TRBV28; len: 15; CDR3aa: CASSSYREFLYEQYF; CDR3nt: TGTGCCAGCAGCTCTTACAGGGAGTTCCTATACGAGCAGTACTTC
abundance: once; j_gene: TRBJ2-1; d_gene: .; v_gene: TRBV4-1; len: 17; CDR3aa: CASSQDVASATYNEQFF; CDR3nt: TGCGCCAGCAGCCAAGATGTCGCTAGCGCAACCTACAATGAGCAGTTCTTC
abundance: few; j_gene: TRBJ2-7; d_gene: .; v_gene: TRBV6-2/TRBV6-3; len: 15; CDR3aa: CASSYSVAEPYEQYF; CDR3nt: TGTGCCAGCAGTTATTCGGTAGCGGAACCCTACGAGCAGTACTTC
abundance: .; j_gene: TRBJ1-5; d_gene: .; v_gene: TRBV7-2; len: 15; CDR3aa: CASSYLGGGNQPQHF; CDR3nt: TGTGCCAGCAGTTACCTCGGAGGGGGCAATCAGCCCCAGCATTTT
abundance: .; j_gene: TRBJ2-5; d_gene: .; v_gene: TRBV12-3/TRBV12-4; len: 13; CDR3aa: CLEGEGWQETQYF; CDR3nt: TGTTTGGAGGGGGAGGGTTGGCAAGAGACCCAGTACTTC
abundance: .; j_gene: TRBJ2-5; d_gene: .; v_gene: TRBV11-2; len: 15; CDR3aa: CASSLVWGLGETQYF; CDR3nt: TGTGCCAGCAGCTTAGTATGGGGACTGGGGGAGACCCAGTACTTC
abundance: .; j_gene: TRBJ1-5; d_gene: TRBD1; v_gene: TRBV7-9; len: 14; CDR3aa: CASSQTGAAQPQHF; CDR3nt: TGTGCCAGCAGCCAGACAGGGGCGGCTCAGCCCCAGCATTTT
abundance: .; j_gene: TRBJ1-4; d_gene: .; v_gene: TRBV4-3; len: 15; CDR3aa: CASSQGTGVREKLFF; CDR3nt: TGCGCCAGCAGCCAAGGGACGGGGGTGCGGGAAAAACTGTTTTTT
abundance: few; j_gene: TRBJ1-4; d_gene: .; v_gene: TRBV4-3; len: 15; CDR3aa: CASSQDLGVAEKLFF; CDR3nt: TGCGCCAGCAGCCAAGATCTAGGGGTTGCTGAAAAACTGTTTTTT
abundance: many; j_gene: TRBJ2-5; d_gene: TRBD1; v_gene: TRBV10-3; len: 13; CDR3aa: CATTGGEGETQYF; CDR3nt: TGTGCCACGACAGGGGGCGAAGGGGAGACCCAGTACTTC
abundance: .; j_gene: TRBJ2-5; d_gene: .; v_gene: TRBV3-1; len: 14; CDR3aa: CASSQRGGRDTQYF; CDR3nt: TGTGCCAGCAGCCAACGAGGAGGGCGCGACACCCAGTACTTC
abundance: .; j_gene: TRBJ1-1; d_gene: .; v_gene: TRBV7-8; len: 13; CDR3aa: CASIGTLNTEAFF; CDR3nt: TGTGCCAGCATCGGAACATTGAACACTGAAGCTTTCTTT
abundance: many; j_gene: TRBJ2-5; d_gene: .; v_gene: TRBV28; len: 11; CDR3aa: CASREQETQYF; CDR3nt: TGTGCCAGCAGGGAACAAGAGACCCAGTACTTC
abundance: .; j_gene: TRBJ2-5; d_gene: .; v_gene: TRBV7-3; len: 15; CDR3aa: CASSLRGSRRETQYF; CDR3nt: TGTGCCAGCAGCCTGCGGGGCTCAAGGCGGGAGACCCAGTACTTC